These 27 T cell receptor beta chains were all obtained from the same sample, sequenced in a study of post-analysis software for immune sequencing data. Points from the study as a whole: Patients showed TRBV5-6, TRBV5-1 and TRBV20-1 among 4 or 5 TRBV segments more frequent than in controls.

No antigens are known for them. TCR beta libraries were prepared from cDNA with unique molecular identifiers. TCRdb re-called the PCR reads with MiXCR, one entry per CDR3 protein. The sample carries a few hundred thousand distinct CDR3 sequences, around 33% recorded once. Material: blood. The receptors come from a girl aged 10-17 years with multiple sclerosis.

The rearrangement links TRBV7-3 to TRBJ2-6; TRBD1 might be the D (5 bases). Trimming removed 2 bases at V and 4 bases at J, with 9 bases between. The CDR3 contains 15 residues. The germline V gene has CDR1 SGHTA and CDR2 FQGTGA. CDR3: CASSLLGVGANVLTF. Here the CDR3 DNA reads TGTGCCAGCAGCTTATTAGGGGTAGGGGCCAACGTCCTGACTTTC. The variable domain in full, with the rest retrieved from reference TRBV7-3 and TRBJ2-6, is GAGVSQTPSNKVTEKGKYVELRCDPISGHTALYWYRQSLGQGPEFLIYFQGTGAADDSGLPNDRFFAVRPEGSVSTLKIQRTERGDSAVYLCASSLLGVGANVLTFGAGSRLTVL.

This clonotype was seen a handful of times. The chain carries TRBV6-2 or TRBV6-3 and TRBJ1-2; no reliable D call. This CDR3 comprises 14 residues. The ends were cut back, 0 bases at V and 1 base at J, with 6 bases in the middle. Germline CDR1 MNHEY, CDR2 SVGEGT. The CDR3, as DNA: TGTGCCAGCAGTTACTCCGGGATTAACTATGGCTACACCTTC. Its protein is CASSYSGINYGYTF.

The V and J genes are TRBV2 and TRBJ2-5; D might be TRBD1 (6 bases). The germline V and J ends were trimmed by 5 bases and 3 bases, with 13 bases remaining between them. The CDR3 runs to 14 residues. Per the germline V gene, CDR1 is SNHLY and CDR2 is FYNNEI. The CDR3 is CASSLGQIEETQYF. Here the CDR3 DNA reads TGTGCCAGCAGTTTAGGACAGATAGAAGAGACCCAGTACTTC. Looking up the rest from reference TRBV2 and TRBJ2-5 gives the full variable domain: EPEVTQTPSHQVTQMGQEVILRCVPISNHLYFYWYRQILGQKVEFLVSFYNNEISEKSEIFDDQFSVERPDGSNFTLKIRSTKLEDSAMYFCASSLGQIEETQYFGPGTRLLVL.

A few counts support this clonotype. This chain uses TRBV5-1 with TRBJ2-3; 7 positions agree with TRBD1. V was clipped by 4 bases and J by 4 bases; unmatched bases: 6. Germline CDR1 is SGHRS and CDR2 is YFSETQ. The CDR3 spans 14 residues. The CDR3 region is CASSQGQFPDTQYF. The CDR3 DNA follows: TGCGCCAGCAGCCAGGGACAGTTTCCAGATACGCAGTATTTT.

The rearrangement links TRBV6-2 or TRBV6-3 to TRBJ2-1; a weak D match, TRBD2 (5 bases). Germline V CDR1 and CDR2: MNHEY, SVGEGT. The length of the CDR3 is 12 residues. Trimming left V 5 bases short and J 8 bases short, with 10 bases between. The CDR3 reads CASSDLADEQFF. Here the CDR3 DNA reads TGTGCCAGCAGTGATCTAGCAGATGAGCAGTTCTTC.

The chain has TRBV4-3 and TRBJ1-3, with a tentative D call TRBD1 (6 bases). V gave up 2 bases and J gave up 4 bases, with 6 bases separating them. There are 13 residues in the CDR3. Germline values: CDR1 LGHNA, CDR2 YSLEER. Here the CDR3 DNA reads TGCGCCAGCAGCCAACAGGGGGGAAACACCATATATTTT. Translated, it gives CASSQQGGNTIYF.

The chain combines TRBV7-2 with TRBJ1-5, with TRBD1 matching over 11 bases. Germline CDR1 is SGHTA and CDR2 is FQGNSA. The CDR3 covers 16 residues. With V trimmed by 5 bases and J by 4 bases, 7 bases remained unmatched. The CDR3 spells CASSALGQGVNQPQHF. DNA for the CDR3: TGTGCCAGCAGCGCATTGGGACAGGGGGTAAATCAGCCCCAGCATTTT.

The CDR3 DNA sequence: TGCGCCAGCAGCTTGAGTAGCGGGGCAGGAGATACGCAGTATTTT. Its translation: CASSLSSGAGDTQYF. The chain combines TRBV5-1 with TRBJ2-3; the match to TRBD2 covers 8 bases. V lost 1 base and J lost 5; bases outside the gene matches: 6. Germline values: CDR1 SGHRS, CDR2 YFSETQ. The CDR3 runs 15 residues.

In this sample, this clonotype turned up a few times. The chain uses TRBV4-2 and TRBJ2-6; no clear D. Germline V lookup: CDR1 LGHNA, CDR2 YNFKEQ. Trimming took off 2 bases at V and 0 bases at J, with 11 bases between the two ends. The CDR3 has 17 amino acids. The CDR3 here is CASSQRADRSGANVLTF. CDR3 coding DNA: TGTGCCAGCAGCCAACGGGCAGATCGCTCTGGGGCCAACGTCCTGACTTTC.

Turning to this clonotype: Germline and junction disagree at one end, which may indicate a read error. The CDR3 protein is CTSSSQTSGGLHEQFF. The CDR3 bases are TGTACCAGCAGTTCCCAGACTAGCGGGGGGCTCCATGAGCAGTTCTTC. The chain couples TRBV12-3 or TRBV12-4 to TRBJ2-1; 13 bases align to TRBD2. This CDR3 is 16 amino acids long.

The V gene is TRBV3-1, the J gene TRBJ2-1, with 11 nucleotides matching TRBD2. CDR1 and CDR2 (germline): LGHDT, YNNKEL (reference sequence). The CDR3 sequence is 17 residues long. Germline trimming cut 3 bases from V and 5 bases from J; bases unmatched to any gene: 9. The CDR3 is CASSQARSLAGDNEQFF. The CDR3 nucleotides read TGTGCCAGCAGCCAGGCCAGGTCACTAGCGGGAGACAATGAGCAGTTCTTC.

The chain carries TRBV27 and TRBJ1-5, with no clear D. The V gene lost 5 bases and the J gene lost 1 base, with 12 bases spanning the gap. From germline, CDR1 is MNHEY and CDR2 SMNVEV (reference sequence). This CDR3 has 15 residues. CDR3 nucleotide sequence: TGTGCCAGCAGTACCCTACTAGGGAGCAATCAGCCCCAGCATTTT. This translates into CASSTLLGSNQPQHF.

A few counts support this clonotype. The rearrangement links TRBV29-1 to TRBJ1-1; 8 bases line up with TRBD1. CDR3 size: 11 residues. The J segment lost 5 bases and the V segment lost 7 bases, leaving 3 bases of the junction unmatched. Germline lookup yields CDR1 SQVTM and CDR2 ANQGSEA. In DNA, the CDR3 is TGCAGCGCTAGACAGGGGACTGAAGCTTTCTTT. This translates into CSARQGTEAFF.

The chain combines TRBV13 with TRBJ2-3; 11 bases line up with TRBD2. The length of the CDR3 is 16 residues. The V gene end was trimmed by 4 bases and the J gene end by 3 bases; junction bases not matched to a gene: 6. Per germline, CDR1 PRHDT and CDR2 FYEKMQ (reference sequence). CDR3 DNA: TGTGCCAGCAGCTGGGGACTAGCGGAGGGAACAGATACGCAGTATTTT. Protein product: CASSWGLAEGTDTQYF.

This chain links TRBV20-1 with TRBJ2-1, with TRBD1 as a possible D gene (6 bases). This CDR3 comprises 12 residues. Germline V gene data show CDR1 as DFQATT and CDR2 as SNEGSKA (reference sequence). Trimming shortened V by 8 bases and J by 10 bases, and 18 bases separated the two germline ends. The CDR3 region is CSPSSGTREQFF. CDR3 nucleotides: TGCAGTCCGTCTTCCGGGACAAGGGAGCAGTTCTTC.

J is TRBJ2-7 and V is TRBV5-1; D ambiguous. The J call may be incorrect, as the DNA end agrees better with TRBJ2-5. There are 13 residues in the CDR3. Germline loops: CDR1 SGHRS, CDR2 YFSETQ. CDR3 amino acids: CASSLRFQETQYF. The CDR3 DNA sequence: TGCGCCAGCAGCCTACGTTTCCAGGAGACCCAGTACTTC.

The chain recombines TRBV20-1 with TRBJ2-1, with D hard to call. The CDR3 runs to 15 residues. Germline CDR1 DFQATT, CDR2 SNEGSKA (reference sequence). The V and J ends lost 1 base and 7 bases respectively, with 17 bases between them. CDR3 nucleotides: TGCAGTGCTAGAGGGGTAGCTAGGGCGACGAATGAGCAGTTCTTC. It is translated as CSARGVARATNEQFF.

This chain links TRBV7-2 with TRBJ2-5; D is perhaps TRBD2 (7 bases). The CDR3 length is 14 residues. V dropped 7 bases and J dropped 5 bases, with 17 bases sitting between them. Germline CDR1 and CDR2: SGHTA and FQGNSA. This CDR3 is CASNSIGGRETQYF. The CDR3 coding sequence is TGTGCCAGCAACTCGATCGGGGGGCGGGAGACCCAGTACTTC.

In this sample, this clonotype turned up a few times. V usage is TRBV12-3 or TRBV12-4 and J usage is TRBJ2-3; D is ambiguous. The CDR3 runs 14 residues. Trimming took 3 bases from V and 6 from J, leaving 13 bases between them. Written as DNA, the CDR3 is TGTGCCAGCAGTTTTTTAGGGTTCGGGGATACGCAGTATTTT. Translated, it gives CASSFLGFGDTQYF.

The gene calls are TRBV7-3 and TRBJ2-1, with D perhaps TRBD1 or TRBD2 (6 bases each). The CDR3 consists of 18 residues. Germline V lookup: CDR1 SGHTA, CDR2 FQGTGA. The V end was cut by 5 bases, the J end by 4 bases, with 24 bases between. CDR3 coding DNA: TGTGCCAGCAGCCCCCTTATTGGGGGGCCTGCGCGGTACAATGAGCAGTTCTTC. Translated, it gives CASSPLIGGPARYNEQFF.

The V gene is TRBV7-9, the J gene TRBJ2-5; D gene uncertain. The CDR3 has 15 amino acids. Germline values: CDR1 SEHNR, CDR2 FQNEAQ (reference sequence). With 2 bases removed from V and 3 bases from J, the gap between germline ends came to 13 bases. CDR3 in DNA: TGTGCCAGCAGCTTATATGTGGGAATGGAAGAGACCCAGTACTTC. Translation: CASSLYVGMEETQYF.

J is TRBJ2-1 and V is TRBV4-2; D may be TRBD1 (5 bases). CDR3 length: 15 residues. V lost 1 base and J 8 bases, leaving 15 bases between the germline ends. Germline assignment: CDR1 LGHNA and CDR2 YNFKEQ. CDR3 in DNA: TGTGCCAGCAGCCAAGTAATTTTCAGGGCGGATGAGCAGTTCTTC. Translation gives CASSQVIFRADEQFF.

CDR3 region: CASSARDRDYEQYF. The CDR3 region has the DNA TGTGCCAGCAGCGCCCGAGACAGGGACTACGAGCAGTACTTC. The chain carries TRBV7-9 and TRBJ2-7; 7 bases align to TRBD1. The ends lost 5 bases at V and 3 bases at J; junction bases unmatched: 7. In germline, CDR1 is SEHNR, CDR2 FQNEAQ (reference sequence). The CDR3 loop spans 14 amino acids.

This clonotype was counted at least ten times. The chain couples TRBV13 to TRBJ2-7; 10 nucleotides line up with TRBD1. Trimming cost V 0 bases and J 6 bases; bases outside gene matches: 2. Germline V CDR1 and CDR2: PRHDT, FYEKMQ (reference sequence). The CDR3 runs to 14 residues. The CDR3 DNA reads TGTGCCAGCAGCTTAGGGACAGGGGGCGCCGAGCAGTACTTC. Its protein product is CASSLGTGGAEQYF.

V gene TRBV20-1 combines with J gene TRBJ2-2; 11 bases agree with TRBD1. This CDR3 spans 14 amino acids. Germline V gives CDR1 DFQATT, CDR2 SNEGSKA (reference sequence). J lost 4 bases, V lost 5 bases, and 3 bases had no gene match. The CDR3, as DNA: TGCAGTGCTTCCGGGACAGGGGGCACCGGGGAGCTGTTTTTT. Its translation: CSASGTGGTGELFF.

This clonotype was detected a few times. The V call is TRBV20-1, the J call TRBJ2-5; possible D gene TRBD2, 5 bases. This CDR3 has 12 amino acids. Germline V gene sequence: CDR1 DFQATT, CDR2 SNEGSKA (reference sequence). V was clipped by 0 bases and J by 5 bases, with 7 bases between them. For the CDR3, the DNA is TGCAGTGCTAGAGATGAGGGCGAGACCCAGTACTTC. Its translation: CSARDEGETQYF.

This clonotype turned up a few times. The chain employs TRBV28 and TRBJ2-7, with 13 bases aligning to TRBD2. The germline CDR1 and CDR2 sequences are MDHEN and SYDVKM. This CDR3 is 18 amino acids long. V shed 5 bases and J 0 bases; nucleotides not matched to a gene: 10. CDR3 region: CASSHGLAGAYRSYEQYF. Written as DNA, the CDR3 is TGTGCCAGCAGTCACGGACTAGCGGGGGCCTACCGCTCCTACGAGCAGTACTTC.